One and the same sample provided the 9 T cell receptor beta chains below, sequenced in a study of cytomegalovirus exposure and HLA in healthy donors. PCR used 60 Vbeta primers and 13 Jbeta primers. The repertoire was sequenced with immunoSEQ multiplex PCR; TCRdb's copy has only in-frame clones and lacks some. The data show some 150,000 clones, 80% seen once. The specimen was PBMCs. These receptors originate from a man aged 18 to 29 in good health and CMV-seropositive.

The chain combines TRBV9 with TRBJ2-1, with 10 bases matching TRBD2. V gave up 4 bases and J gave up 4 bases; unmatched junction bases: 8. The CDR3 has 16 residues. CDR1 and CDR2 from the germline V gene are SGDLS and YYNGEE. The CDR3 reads CASSPLAGGVYNEQFF. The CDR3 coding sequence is TGTGCCAGCAGCCCTTTAGCGGGGGGTGTGTACAATGAGCAGTTCTTC.

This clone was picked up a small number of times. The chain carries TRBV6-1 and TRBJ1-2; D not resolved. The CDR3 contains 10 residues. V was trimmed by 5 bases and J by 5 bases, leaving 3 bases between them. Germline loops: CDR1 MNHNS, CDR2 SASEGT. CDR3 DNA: TGTGCCAGCAGTTCTTATGGCTACACCTTC. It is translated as CASSSYGYTF.

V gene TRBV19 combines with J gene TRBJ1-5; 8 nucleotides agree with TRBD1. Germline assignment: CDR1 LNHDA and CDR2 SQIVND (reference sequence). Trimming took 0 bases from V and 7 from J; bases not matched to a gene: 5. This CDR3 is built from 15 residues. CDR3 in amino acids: CASSIDRQGRQPQHF. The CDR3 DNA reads TGTGCCAGTAGTATAGATCGACAGGGGAGACAGCCCCAGCATTTT.

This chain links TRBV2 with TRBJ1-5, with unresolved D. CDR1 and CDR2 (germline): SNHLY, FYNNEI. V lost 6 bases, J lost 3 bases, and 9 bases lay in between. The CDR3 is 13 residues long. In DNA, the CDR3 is TGTGCCAGCAGCGTAGACAACAATCAGCCCCAGCATTTT. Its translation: CASSVDNNQPQHF.

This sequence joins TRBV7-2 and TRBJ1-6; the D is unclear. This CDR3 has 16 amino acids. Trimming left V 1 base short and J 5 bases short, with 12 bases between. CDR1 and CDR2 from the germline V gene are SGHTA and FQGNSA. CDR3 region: CASSLVRGINNSPLHF. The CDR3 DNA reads TGTGCCAGCAGCTTAGTTCGGGGTATCAATAATTCACCCCTCCACTTT.

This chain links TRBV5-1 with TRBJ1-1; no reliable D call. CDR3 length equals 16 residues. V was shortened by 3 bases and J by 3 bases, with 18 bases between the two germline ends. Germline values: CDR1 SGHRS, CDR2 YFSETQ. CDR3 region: CASSWRIGVRHTEAFF. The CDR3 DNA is TGCGCCAGCAGCTGGCGAATCGGGGTAAGGCACACTGAAGCTTTCTTT. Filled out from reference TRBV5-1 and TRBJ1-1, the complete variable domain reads KAGVTQTPRYLIKTRGQQVTLSCSPISGHRSVSWYQQTPGQGLQFLFEYFSETQRNKGNFPGRFSGRQFSNSRSEMNVSTLELGDSALYLCASSWRIGVRHTEAFFGQGTRLTVV.

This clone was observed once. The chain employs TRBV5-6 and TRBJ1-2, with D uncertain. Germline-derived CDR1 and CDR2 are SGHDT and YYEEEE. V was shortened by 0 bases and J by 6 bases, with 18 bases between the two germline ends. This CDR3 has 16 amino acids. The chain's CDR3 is CASSLDSHSLGNGYTF. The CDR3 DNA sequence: TGTGCCAGCAGCTTGGACAGTCACTCCCTTGGAAATGGCTACACCTTC.

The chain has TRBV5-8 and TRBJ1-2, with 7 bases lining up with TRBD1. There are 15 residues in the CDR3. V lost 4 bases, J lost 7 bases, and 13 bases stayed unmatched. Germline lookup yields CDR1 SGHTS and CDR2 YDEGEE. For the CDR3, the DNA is TGTGCCAGCAGCCCGCCCAGGGGGGTCGGGGGTGGCTACACCTTC. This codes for CASSPPRGVGGGYTF.

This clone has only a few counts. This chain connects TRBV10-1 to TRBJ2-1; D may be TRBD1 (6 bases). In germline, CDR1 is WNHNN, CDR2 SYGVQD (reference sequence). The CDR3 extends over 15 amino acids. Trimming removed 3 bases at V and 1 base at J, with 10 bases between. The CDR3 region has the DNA TGCGCCAGCAGTGAACCAGGGGAGTCCTACAATGAGCAGTTCTTC. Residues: CASSEPGESYNEQFF.